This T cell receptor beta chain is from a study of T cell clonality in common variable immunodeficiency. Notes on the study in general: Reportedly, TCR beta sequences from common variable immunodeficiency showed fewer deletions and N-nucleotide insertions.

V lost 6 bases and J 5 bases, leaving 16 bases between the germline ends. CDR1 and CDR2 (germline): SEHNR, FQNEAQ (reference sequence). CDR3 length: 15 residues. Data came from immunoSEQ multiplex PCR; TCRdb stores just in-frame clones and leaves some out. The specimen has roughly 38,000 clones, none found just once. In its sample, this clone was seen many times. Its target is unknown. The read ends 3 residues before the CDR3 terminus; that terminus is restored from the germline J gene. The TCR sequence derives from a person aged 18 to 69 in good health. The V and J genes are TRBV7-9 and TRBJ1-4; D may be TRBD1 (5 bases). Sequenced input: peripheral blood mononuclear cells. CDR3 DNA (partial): TGTGCCAGCAGTCAAAATGGGGAGGGGAATGAAAAA. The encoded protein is CASSQNGEGNEK. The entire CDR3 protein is CASSQNGEGNEKLFF.